This TCR beta chain came from a study of T cell responses to AZD1222 COVID-19 vaccine. This clone was counted between two and nine times. Sequenced by immunoSEQ multiplex PCR; TCRdb stores in-frame clones only, minus some. The data show 80,000 to 90,000 clones, roughly nine tenths seen once. Germline assignment: CDR1 LNHDA and CDR2 SQIVND (reference sequence). This CDR3 is built from 15 residues. The trim removed 6 bases at V and 5 bases at J, leaving 7 bases unmatched. The sequencing here drew on peripheral blood, taken on day 0 of AZD1222 vaccination. The chain has TRBV19 and TRBJ2-2, with 9 bases identical to TRBD1. The sequence was obtained from an adult in good health. In DNA form, the CDR3 reads TGTGCCAGTAGCCCCCAGACAGGGGGGACCGGGGAGCTGTTTTTT. Translated: CASSPQTGGTGELFF.